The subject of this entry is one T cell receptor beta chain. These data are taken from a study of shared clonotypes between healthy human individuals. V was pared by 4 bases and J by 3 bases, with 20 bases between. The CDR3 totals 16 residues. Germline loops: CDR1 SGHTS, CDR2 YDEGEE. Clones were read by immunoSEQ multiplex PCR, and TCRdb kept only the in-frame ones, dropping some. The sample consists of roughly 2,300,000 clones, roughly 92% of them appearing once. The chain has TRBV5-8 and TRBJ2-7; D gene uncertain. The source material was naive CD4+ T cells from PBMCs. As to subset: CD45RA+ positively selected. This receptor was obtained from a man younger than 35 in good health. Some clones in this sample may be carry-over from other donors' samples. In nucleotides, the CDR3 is TGTGCCAGCAGCCCCCTCCTGGGCCACAGCAGCTACGAGCAGTACTTC. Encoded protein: CASSPLLGHSSYEQYF. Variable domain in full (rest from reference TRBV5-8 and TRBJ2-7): EAGVTQSPTHLIKTRGQQATLRCSPISGHTSVYWYQQALGLGLQFLLWYDEGEERNRGNFPPRFSGRQFPNYSSELNVNALELEDSALYLCASSPLLGHSSYEQYFGPGTRLTVT.